This T cell receptor beta chain appears in the sequencing data of a study of early stage breast cancer tumors (TCRdb year 2017). Study-level background: Of the 15 to 20 invasive breast tumors, roughly eleven were found to be estrogen receptor-positive, progesterone receptor-positive and HER2-negative. Most of the 12 ER+/PR+/HER2- tumors were invasive ductal carcinomas, while the other four were invasive lobular carcinomas. The average read coverage per sample was around 10-fold. A total of 2,651,842 templates, representing about 1.1 million unique clonotypes, were detected across all samples.

The study profiled bulk TCR beta-chain repertoires in matched peripheral blood, tumor and adjacent normal breast tissue taken from approximately 15 patients with early-stage breast cancer. Before surgery, about 5-11 mL of whole blood was collected in EDTA tubes and processed within 2 hours. Peripheral blood mononuclear cells were isolated by Ficoll-Paque centrifugation in SepMate-50 tubes. PBMCs were cryopreserved in around 90% FBS with approximately 10% DMSO in aliquots of roughly 1.9 to 4.5 million cells and stored in liquid nitrogen. The Qiagen AllPrep DNA/RNA Mini kit was used for genomic DNA extraction. Results the study describes overall, beyond this receptor: The small cohort size prevented analysis by tumor subtype. Bulk genomic DNA sequencing of unsorted cells missed chain pairing and functional markers such as CD4, CD8 and FOXP3. Compared with adjacent normal breast tissue, tumors had roughly 2.5-fold higher T cell density and higher clonality. Greater similarity was observed between blood and normal breast repertoires than between blood and tumor repertoires, and tumor was distinguished from normal in about 85% of the 16 patients when each tissue was compared with blood. Enriched TCRB sequences shared across patients were mostly commonly generated sequences, unlikely to play an important role in the tumor microenvironment.

With respect to this clone: No cognate antigen has been identified for it. Qualities for individual bases were not recorded, and no much larger clone is one base off.

V trim: 3 bases; J trim: 1 base; unmatched bases: 3. Spanning cysteine to phenylalanine, the CDR3 consists of 15 amino acids. Just CDR3 DNA is preserved here, 45 bases in frame from base 1. Sequences KGHSH (CDR1) and LQKENI (CDR2) are obtained from the germline V gene. Two independent genomic DNA replicates were amplified for each sample, with approximately 0.5 ug used for blood and around 1.5 ug for tumor or normal breast. TCRB sequencing of genomic DNA was carried out with the ImmunoSeq Intro kit according to the manufacturer's instructions. For absolute quantification, the approximately 30-cycle multiplex PCR included proprietary primers along with spike-in control sequences. An 87-bp fragment spanning the CDR3 and flanking V and J genes was sequenced with single-end 150-bp reads. Seven samples, each with two replicates, were multiplexed per lane of an Illumina MiSeq using version 3.0 chemistry. Concerning the study's data processing: Raw data were processed by the vendor's proprietary pipeline, with both replicates merged into one result per sample. Productive rearrangements sharing the V-gene family, CDR3 amino acid sequence and J-gene segment were defined as clonotypes. Clonality was computed as 1 minus the normalized Shannon entropy (Pielou evenness) of TCRB abundances. To estimate T cell density, the total number of templates was divided by the input cell count, which was inferred from how much DNA went in. Recon with default parameters was used to estimate total repertoire diversity and clonality. A clonotype counted as tumor-enriched if its abundance in tumor exceeded 0.1% and was at least 32-fold higher than its abundance in normal breast. Not all clones reach the TCRdb copy of this immuneACCESS table, which keeps in-frame sequences only. Checked studies attribute under half of the gap to unresolved V genes and leave the rest unexplained. D and trimming come from the DNA, and the V and J calls and clone size come from that table. For this sample the table gives 25,000 to 30,000 clones, of which 75% to 85% were detected only once. More than 9.5% of the sample comes from the top ten.

This clonotype was sampled from a person between 55 and 69 years old with breast cancer. Material: blood. Recombination connected TRBV18 to TRBJ2-7; 10 bases in between match TRBD1. The CDR3 loop reads CASSPRTGGSYEQYF. The DNA reads TGTGCCAGCTCACCCAGGACAGGGGGTTCCTACGAGCAGTACTTC.